The rows below give T cell receptor beta chains drawn from one sample of a study of CD8 T cells in Susac syndrome. TCRdb recomputed calls from the immunoSEQ multiplex PCR reads with MiXCR, one row per CDR3 protein. The sample has 95,000 to 150,000 distinct CDR3 sequences, over 95% seen once. The material sequenced was CD4+ T cells from PBMCs. These receptors were obtained from a human donor with Susac syndrome. CDR3s include the opening cysteine and the closing phenylalanine or tryptophan. Fields, in order: CDR3 protein, CDR3 DNA, D gene, clone size, V gene, J gene. D genes are given only for firm matches. Size is omitted from some rows. Given values are once, few, many or a class for expanded clones.

CDR3aa: CASSTPTSGGKGYNEQFF
CDR3nt: TGTGCCAGCAGCACCCCGACTAGCGGGGGAAAGGGGTACAATGAGCAGTTCTTC
d_gene: TRBD2
abundance: NA
v_gene: TRBV9
j_gene: TRBJ2-1

CDR3aa: CASSGPGTEAFF
CDR3nt: TGTGCCAGCAGTGGGCCCGGGACCGAAGCTTTCTTT
d_gene: NA
abundance: NA
v_gene: TRBV6-5
j_gene: TRBJ1-1

CDR3aa: CAWRTSSGSYEQYF
CDR3nt: TGTGCCTGGAGGACCTCTAGCGGGAGCTACGAGCAGTACTTC
d_gene: TRBD2
abundance: NA
v_gene: TRBV30
j_gene: TRBJ2-7

CDR3aa: CASSRDTSSYEQYF
CDR3nt: TGCGCCAGCAGCCGGGACACCAGCTCCTACGAGCAGTACTTC
d_gene: NA
abundance: NA
v_gene: TRBV4-1
j_gene: TRBJ2-7

CDR3aa: CASSLGTSGSSYNEQFF
CDR3nt: TGTGCCAGCAGCTTAGGGACTAGCGGGAGCTCCTACAATGAGCAGTTCTTC
d_gene: TRBD2
abundance: NA
v_gene: TRBV11-2
j_gene: TRBJ2-1

CDR3aa: CASSYSRSVGYGYTF
CDR3nt: TGTGCCAGCAGTTACTCGCGGTCGGTCGGCTATGGCTACACCTTC
d_gene: NA
abundance: NA
v_gene: TRBV6-5
j_gene: TRBJ1-2

CDR3aa: CASTPGHRWGDTQYF
CDR3nt: TGTGCCAGCACCCCGGGGCACAGGTGGGGAGATACGCAGTATTTT
d_gene: NA
abundance: NA
v_gene: TRBV7-2
j_gene: TRBJ2-3

CDR3aa: CAWKRTAGVTQYF
CDR3nt: TGTGCCTGGAAGAGGACAGCGGGTGTGACCCAGTACTTC
d_gene: NA
abundance: NA
v_gene: TRBV30
j_gene: TRBJ2-5

CDR3aa: CAWNRSPGQPQETQYF
CDR3nt: TGTGCCTGGAATCGATCTCCGGGACAGCCCCAAGAGACCCAGTACTTC
d_gene: TRBD1
abundance: NA
v_gene: TRBV30
j_gene: TRBJ2-5

CDR3aa: CASSLVTPYEQYF
CDR3nt: TGTGCCAGCAGTTTGGTGACGCCCTACGAGCAGTACTTC
d_gene: NA
abundance: NA
v_gene: TRBV12-3/TRBV12-4
j_gene: TRBJ2-7

CDR3aa: CSVIGTDPNQPQHF
CDR3nt: TGCAGCGTAATAGGGACCGACCCCAATCAGCCCCAGCATTTT
d_gene: NA
abundance: NA
v_gene: TRBV29-1
j_gene: TRBJ1-5

CDR3aa: CASSLAGANVLTF
CDR3nt: TGTGCCAGCAGTTTAGCGGGGGCCAACGTCCTGACTTTC
d_gene: NA
abundance: once
v_gene: TRBV12-3/TRBV12-4
j_gene: TRBJ2-6

CDR3aa: CASSEREGYNEQFF
CDR3nt: TGTGCCAGCAGCGAGCGGGAGGGTTACAATGAGCAGTTCTTC
d_gene: TRBD2
abundance: NA
v_gene: TRBV9
j_gene: TRBJ2-1

CDR3aa: CATSDLPTQGPSEQYF
CDR3nt: TGTGCCACCAGTGATTTGCCTACCCAGGGCCCCAGCGAGCAGTACTTC
d_gene: NA
abundance: NA
v_gene: TRBV24-1
j_gene: TRBJ2-7

CDR3aa: CSVGGRPLVGNEQFF
CDR3nt: TGCAGCGTTGGGGGAAGACCCCTTGTAGGCAATGAGCAGTTCTTC
d_gene: NA
abundance: once
v_gene: TRBV29-1
j_gene: TRBJ2-1

CDR3aa: CASCGAGPYNEQFF
CDR3nt: TGTGCCAGTTGTGGGGCAGGGCCCTACAATGAGCAGTTCTTC
d_gene: NA
abundance: NA
v_gene: TRBV7-9
j_gene: TRBJ2-1

CDR3aa: CAWSGLAPYNEQFF
CDR3nt: TGTGCCTGGAGTGGACTAGCGCCCTACAATGAGCAGTTCTTC
d_gene: TRBD2
abundance: NA
v_gene: TRBV30
j_gene: TRBJ2-1

CDR3aa: CSAQLTDTQYF
CDR3nt: TGCAGTGCACAACTCACAGATACGCAGTATTTT
d_gene: NA
abundance: NA
v_gene: TRBV20-1
j_gene: TRBJ2-3

CDR3aa: CSARRDSKEQYF
CDR3nt: TGCAGTGCTAGACGGGACTCCAAGGAGCAGTACTTC
d_gene: NA
abundance: NA
v_gene: TRBV20-1
j_gene: TRBJ2-7

CDR3aa: CASSFRSGELFF
CDR3nt: TGTGCCAGCAGCTTCAGAAGCGGGGAGCTGTTTTTT
d_gene: NA
abundance: NA
v_gene: TRBV5-5
j_gene: TRBJ2-2

CDR3aa: CASSQEGLAATGELFF
CDR3nt: TGCGCCAGCAGCCAAGAGGGACTAGCGGCCACCGGGGAGCTGTTTTTT
d_gene: TRBD2
abundance: NA
v_gene: TRBV4-1
j_gene: TRBJ2-2

CDR3aa: CAWSRADTQYF
CDR3nt: TGTGCCTGGAGTAGGGCAGATACGCAGTATTTT
d_gene: NA
abundance: NA
v_gene: TRBV30
j_gene: TRBJ2-3

CDR3aa: CAWSTSGELFF
CDR3nt: TGTGCCTGGAGTACCTCTGGGGAGCTGTTTTTT
d_gene: NA
abundance: NA
v_gene: TRBV30
j_gene: TRBJ2-2

CDR3aa: CASRLPGQGGDIQYF
CDR3nt: TGCGCCAGCAGACTCCCGGGACAGGGAGGGGACATTCAGTACTTC
d_gene: TRBD1
abundance: once
v_gene: TRBV5-1
j_gene: TRBJ2-4

CDR3aa: CASSQTGVQPQHF
CDR3nt: TGTGCCAGCAGCCAAACAGGGGTACAGCCCCAGCATTTT
d_gene: TRBD1
abundance: NA
v_gene: TRBV3-1
j_gene: TRBJ1-5